One and the same sample provided the 29 T cell receptor beta chains below, sequenced in a study of control samples from healthy donors and cancer patients. Assay: immunoSEQ multiplex PCR; the TCRdb copy retains only in-frame clones and omits some. Among over 45,000 clones listed, roughly nine tenths were seen once. Sequencing used PBMCs. The receptors stem from a middle-aged man with colorectal cancer.

The V gene is TRBV5-1, the J gene TRBJ1-1, with D maybe TRBD1 (5 bases). The CDR3 has 13 amino acids. The ends were cut back, 5 bases at V and 5 bases at J, with 13 bases in the middle. Germline V lookup: CDR1 SGHRS, CDR2 YFSETQ. CDR3 protein: CASSGRGRTEAFF. Written as DNA, the CDR3 is TGCGCCAGCAGTGGGAGGGGTCGGACTGAAGCTTTCTTT.

In DNA form, the CDR3 reads TGCGCCAGCAGCAAGGACACAGAAGAGACCCAGTACTTC. The encoded protein is CASSKDTEETQYF. The chain carries TRBV4-3 and TRBJ2-5; D perhaps matches TRBD1 (5 bases). CDR1 is LGHNA, CDR2 YSLEER, per germline. V lost 5 bases, J lost 3 bases, and 10 bases lay in between. The CDR3 is 13 residues long.

J is TRBJ1-5 and V is TRBV3-1 (or the pseudogene TRBV3-2); TRBD1 matches 8 bases. This CDR3 comprises 17 residues. Germline lookup yields CDR1 LGHDT and CDR2 YNNKEL (reference sequence). After removal of 5 bases from V and 6 bases from J, the junction contained 15 bases not matched to a gene. The CDR3 nucleotides read TGTGCCAGCAGCTCCCCGCCCCCCAGGGGGCCAGGTCAGCCCCAGCATTTT. This translates into CASSSPPPRGPGQPQHF.

The J gene is TRBJ2-7, the V gene TRBV2; TRBD2 matches 15 bases. Germline CDR1 and CDR2: SNHLY and FYNNEI. The CDR3 has 15 amino acids. J gave up 6 bases and V 6 bases, and 6 bases lay outside the gene matches. CDR3 DNA sequence: TGTGCCAGCAGGGTGGGACTAGCGGGGGGCCGCGAGCAGTACTTC. Its protein product is CASRVGLAGGREQYF.

This clone was seen only a few times. This chain links TRBV14 with TRBJ1-2; no reliable D call. CDR1 SGHDN and CDR2 FVKESK come from the germline V gene. This CDR3 contains 14 residues. Trimming left V 6 bases short and J 7 bases short, with 18 bases between. The CDR3 protein is CASSQSLGIAGYTF. CDR3 nucleotide sequence: TGTGCCAGCAGTCAAAGCCTAGGTATTGCTGGCTACACCTTC.

The rearrangement uses TRBV28 and TRBJ1-5; D remains unclear. In germline, CDR1 is MDHEN, CDR2 SYDVKM. The V end was cut by 3 bases, the J end by 4 bases, with 7 bases between. The CDR3 extends over 13 amino acids. The CDR3 region has the DNA TGTGCCAGCAGTTTTGAAAGTAATCAGCCCCAGCATTTT. This codes for CASSFESNQPQHF.

The chain employs TRBV6-5 and TRBJ1-3, with 7 bases fitting TRBD1. The CDR3 sequence is 15 residues long. The J segment lost 4 bases and the V segment lost 0 bases, leaving 3 bases of the junction unmatched. Germline V gene lookup returns CDR1 MNHEY and CDR2 SVGAGI. The CDR3 DNA follows: TGTGCCAGCAGTTACTCGAAGACAGGGGGAAACACCATATATTTT. This codes for CASSYSKTGGNTIYF.

The chain joins TRBV29-1 to TRBJ1-1; D not resolved. CDR3 length: 11 amino acids. CDR1 is SQVTM, CDR2 ANQGSEA, per germline. Trimming shortened V by 3 bases and J by 5 bases, and 7 bases separated the two germline ends. The CDR3 nucleotides read TGCAGCGTTGAGGCGGGGACTGAAGCTTTCTTT. The encoded protein is CSVEAGTEAFF.

In its sample, this clone was seen a few times. CDR3 amino acids: CASSLEVRLPNEQYF. The CDR3 nucleotides read TGTGCCAGCAGCTTAGAGGTTAGACTACCAAACGAGCAGTACTTC. The chain links TRBV11-3 to TRBJ2-7, with a tentative D call TRBD2 (5 bases). Germline V gene data show CDR1 as SGHNT and CDR2 as YENEEA. The germline V and J ends were trimmed by 0 bases and 5 bases, with 14 bases remaining between them. The CDR3 sequence is 15 residues long.

The chain links TRBV9 to TRBJ2-7; 11 bases match TRBD1. The CDR3 is made up of 15 amino acids. Per germline, CDR1 SGDLS and CDR2 YYNGEE. Germline trimming cut 4 bases from V and 6 bases from J; bases unmatched to any gene: 9. The CDR3 is CASSSTGTGGVEQYF. CDR3 DNA: TGTGCCAGCAGCTCTACTGGGACAGGGGGGGTCGAGCAGTACTTC.

This chain joins TRBV24-1 and TRBJ2-1; possible D gene TRBD1, 5 bases. This CDR3 has 14 amino acids. V gave up 3 bases and J gave up 6 bases, with 11 bases separating them. CDR1 and CDR2 from the germline V gene are KGHDR and SFDVKD. CDR3 DNA: TGTGCCACCAGTGATCCAGGGTCAGCCAATGAGCAGTTCTTC. Translating gives CATSDPGSANEQFF.

The rearrangement joins TRBV7-2 to TRBJ2-3; the match to TRBD2 covers 9 bases. V was pared by 3 bases and J by 3 bases, with 7 bases of the junction left unmatched. Germline V lookup: CDR1 SGHTA, CDR2 FQGNSA. This CDR3 is built from 16 residues. The CDR3 DNA sequence: TGTGCCAGCAGCTTTTTTAGCGGGAGTACGACAGATACGCAGTATTTT. Residues: CASSFFSGSTTDTQYF.

V is TRBV10-1 and J is TRBJ1-1, with D possibly being TRBD1 (5 bases). The germline V and J ends were trimmed by 7 bases and 4 bases, with 19 bases remaining between them. From germline, CDR1 is WNHNN and CDR2 SYGVQD (reference sequence). The CDR3 runs to 15 residues. CDR3 in DNA: TGCGCCAGCACCCCAACGGGGACGTCGATCACTGAAGCTTTCTTT. Protein product: CASTPTGTSITEAFF.

The V call is TRBV6-5, the J call TRBJ1-5; 8 bases are a match to TRBD1. V lost 8 bases, J lost 6 bases, and 6 bases stayed unmatched. The germline gives CDR1 MNHEY, CDR2 SVGAGI. The CDR3 runs to 13 residues. CDR3 DNA: TGTGCCAGCGGACAGGGAGGGGCTCAGCCCCAGCATTTT. Translating gives CASGQGGAQPQHF.

This chain joins TRBV7-2 and TRBJ2-2; the match to TRBD2 covers 8 bases. Germline values: CDR1 SGHTA, CDR2 FQGNSA. Germline trimming cut 0 bases from V and 7 bases from J; bases unmatched to any gene: 7. There are 16 residues in the CDR3. CDR3 nucleotides: TGTGCCAGCAGCTTAGCGCGGACTAGCTCAGGCGGGGAGCTGTTTTTT. This codes for CASSLARTSSGGELFF.

The J gene is TRBJ2-7, the V gene TRBV3-1 (or the pseudogene TRBV3-2), with 11 bases that match TRBD2. The trim removed 3 bases at V and 6 bases at J, leaving 7 bases unmatched. The CDR3 spans 15 residues. Germline V CDR1 and CDR2: LGHDT, YNNKEL (reference sequence). CDR3 region: CASSQLTSGRAEQYF. The CDR3 DNA is TGTGCCAGCAGCCAGCTTACTAGCGGGAGAGCCGAGCAGTACTTC.

For this clone: A junction boundary mismatches the germline segment, possibly from a read error. The chain's CDR3 is CASSLAVSGTYSEQFF. The CDR3 bases are TGTGCCAGCAGCTTAGCGGTTAGCGGGACCTACAGTGAGCAGTTCTTC. The chain carries TRBV7-9 and TRBJ2-1; TRBD2 matches 8 bases. From germline, CDR1 is SEHNR and CDR2 FQNEAQ (reference sequence). The CDR3 totals 16 residues.

The genes are TRBV6-5 and TRBJ1-1; D not certain. The CDR3 runs to 15 residues. V was trimmed by 2 bases and J by 0 bases, leaving 10 bases between them. Germline V CDR1 and CDR2: MNHEY, SVGAGI. Here the CDR3 reads CASSYTANMNTEAFF. CDR3 coding DNA: TGTGCCAGCAGTTACACCGCCAATATGAACACTGAAGCTTTCTTT.

The table lists this clone with a few counts. The gene calls are TRBV11-3 and TRBJ2-5; 7 bases fit TRBD1. CDR1 and CDR2 (germline): SGHNT, YENEEA. V lost 5 bases to trimming and J lost 4 bases; unmatched junction nucleotides: 1. The CDR3 runs 12 residues. CDR3: CASSGDRETQYF. Here the CDR3 DNA reads TGTGCCAGCAGCGGGGACAGAGAGACCCAGTACTTC.

The chain couples TRBV19 to TRBJ2-3; D remains unclear. The germline gives CDR1 LNHDA, CDR2 SQIVND (reference sequence). CDR3 length equals 15 residues. The V end was cut by 8 bases, the J end by 6 bases, with 21 bases between. Written as DNA, the CDR3 is TGTGCCAGTCGTGGTCTACGGGTATCCTCTGATACGCAGTATTTT. Residues: CASRGLRVSSDTQYF.

V is TRBV19 and J is TRBJ1-1; D is ambiguous. CDR3 length: 15 amino acids. The ends were cut back, 5 bases at V and 1 base at J, with 14 bases in the middle. The germline gives CDR1 LNHDA, CDR2 SQIVND (reference sequence). This chain's CDR3 is CASSLLYIGNTEAFF. The CDR3 bases are TGTGCCAGTAGTTTGCTGTACATAGGGAACACTGAAGCTTTCTTT.

This sequence joins TRBV12-5 and TRBJ2-1; TRBD2 matches at 12 bases. The CDR3 spans 16 residues. V lost 2 bases and J lost 6; bases outside the gene matches: 5. Looked up from germline, CDR1 is LGHNT and CDR2 is FRNRAP. The CDR3 loop is CASGLNRLAGVNEQFF. The CDR3 DNA reads as TGTGCTAGTGGTTTGAACCGACTAGCGGGAGTCAATGAGCAGTTCTTC.

This chain uses TRBV9 with TRBJ1-1; 8 bases fit TRBD1. CDR1 and CDR2 (germline): SGDLS, YYNGEE. The CDR3 has 13 amino acids. After removal of 7 bases from V and 1 base from J, the junction contained 3 bases not matched to a gene. The CDR3 DNA reads as TGTGCCAGCGGACAGGGAGGGAACACTGAAGCTTTCTTT. This codes for CASGQGGNTEAFF.

The chain couples TRBV10-3 to TRBJ2-7; D gene uncertain. V was cut by 7 bases and J by 2 bases, with 12 bases left in between. The CDR3 extends over 13 amino acids. The germline CDR1 and CDR2 sequences are ENHRY and SYGVKD. The DNA for the CDR3 is TGTGCCATCAAGCTAGACGGACCCTACGAGCAGTACTTC. It yields the protein CAIKLDGPYEQYF.

This chain joins TRBV6-1 and TRBJ1-4, with 8 nucleotides matching TRBD1. V shed 3 bases, J shed 0 bases, and the junction held 3 bases outside the gene matches. CDR3 length: 16 amino acids. The germline V gene has CDR1 MNHNS and CDR2 SASEGT. Written as DNA, the CDR3 is TGTGCCAGCAGTGAGCTGACAGGGGCAACTAATGAAAAACTGTTTTTT. Translated: CASSELTGATNEKLFF.

This rearrangement joins TRBV24-1 to TRBJ2-3; 8 bases are a match to TRBD1. This CDR3 contains 14 residues. The germline V gene has CDR1 KGHDR and CDR2 SFDVKD. V shed 5 bases and J 3 bases; nucleotides not matched to a gene: 3. CDR3 region: CATSVTGGTDTQYF. The DNA for the CDR3 is TGTGCCACCAGTGTAACAGGGGGAACAGATACGCAGTATTTT.

This sequence joins TRBV6-2 or TRBV6-3 and TRBJ1-2; D remains ambiguous. There are 15 residues in the CDR3. V lost 2 bases, J lost 8 bases, and 18 bases lay in between. Germline CDR1 and CDR2: MNHEY and SVGEGT. The CDR3 nucleotides read TGTGCCAGCAGTTACGCCGGGGTGTCCGGGCGGGGCTACACCTTC. It codes for CASSYAGVSGRGYTF.

The chain is built from TRBV5-1 and TRBJ2-1; 7 positions match TRBD2. Trimming took 5 bases from V and 2 from J; bases not matched to a gene: 10. The germline gives CDR1 SGHRS, CDR2 YFSETQ. This CDR3 is built from 16 residues. The DNA of the CDR3 is TGCGCCAGCAGTCCCCAGGTGGCGGGGGCCTACAATGAGCAGTTCTTC. Its translation is CASSPQVAGAYNEQFF.

This chain connects TRBV2 to TRBJ1-3; 8 nucleotides agree with TRBD1. The trim removed 7 bases at V and 0 bases at J, leaving 8 bases unmatched. The CDR3 extends over 16 amino acids. Germline V lookup: CDR1 SNHLY, CDR2 FYNNEI. In nucleotides, the CDR3 is TGTGCCAGCATTAGGGGACAGGCCAACTCTGGAAACACCATATATTTT. It specifies CASIRGQANSGNTIYF.